These 26 T cell receptor beta chains originate from one sample sequenced in a study of blood T cell repertoires in COVID-19. Only in-frame clones appear in the TCRdb table, and some are missing; sequencing was by immunoSEQ multiplex PCR. The top ten clones hold around 18% of a sample with about 180,000 clones, under 90% of them seen once. Sequencing was performed on PBMCs or T cells enriched from blood (not recorded which). These receptors all stem from a man aged 60-69 years who had recovered from COVID-19.

The chain recombines TRBV20-1 with TRBJ2-7; no reliable D call. Germline loops: CDR1 DFQATT, CDR2 SNEGSKA (reference sequence). V lost 0 bases and J 3 bases, leaving 3 bases between the germline ends. The length of the CDR3 is 11 residues. CDR3 sequence (DNA): TGCAGTGCTAGAGATCACTACGAGCAGTACTTC. Residues: CSARDHYEQYF.

This clone was seen a few times. CDR3 in DNA: TGTGCCAGCAGTGACTCGGGACAGGGTCTTATTGAGCAGTTCTTC. This sequence encodes CASSDSGQGLIEQFF. The V gene is TRBV6-4, the J gene TRBJ2-1; 9 bases are shared with TRBD1. Trimming removed 0 bases from V and 9 bases from J; junction bases left unmatched: 6. The CDR3 contains 15 residues. CDR1 and CDR2 (germline): MRHNA, SNTAGT.

The chain carries TRBV5-8 and TRBJ2-1; 8 bases match TRBD1. V shed 2 bases and J 1 base; nucleotides not matched to a gene: 5. The CDR3 covers 16 residues. Looked up from germline, CDR1 is SGHTS and CDR2 is YDEGEE. Here the CDR3 DNA reads TGTGCCAGCAGCTTCGGACAGGGATTGTCCTACAATGAGCAGTTCTTC. Amino acids: CASSFGQGLSYNEQFF.

This chain links TRBV7-6 with TRBJ2-1; 10 bases are shared with TRBD2. Germline V gene lookup returns CDR1 SGHVS and CDR2 FNYEAQ. Trimming at V came to 4 bases and at J to 0 bases, leaving 6 bases not matched to a gene. This CDR3 comprises 17 residues. The CDR3 loop is CASSWASGGSSYNEQFF. The CDR3 DNA follows: TGTGCCAGCAGCTGGGCTAGCGGGGGAAGCTCCTACAATGAGCAGTTCTTC. Using reference TRBV7-6 and TRBJ2-1 for the parts outside the CDR3, the full variable domain is GAGVSQSPRYKVTKRGQDVALRCDPISGHVSLYWYRQALGQGPEFLTYFNYEAQQDKSGLPNDRFSAERPEGSISTLTIQRTEQRDSAMYRCASSWASGGSSYNEQFFGPGTRLTVL.

This chain connects TRBV5-1 to TRBJ2-5; D gene unclear. Trimming removed 2 bases from V and 1 base from J, with 3 bases in between. Germline V gives CDR1 SGHRS, CDR2 YFSETQ. The CDR3 runs to 12 residues. In DNA form, the CDR3 reads TGCGCCAGCAGCTTCTCCCAAGAGACCCAGTACTTC. Its translation is CASSFSQETQYF. Full variable domain (outside the CDR3, taken from reference TRBV5-1 and TRBJ2-5): KAGVTQTPRYLIKTRGQQVTLSCSPISGHRSVSWYQQTPGQGLQFLFEYFSETQRNKGNFPGRFSGRQFSNSRSEMNVSTLELGDSALYLCASSFSQETQYFGPGTRLLVL.

This clone was seen only once. The genes are TRBV9 and TRBJ1-6; D remains ambiguous. This CDR3 region has 12 residues. CDR1 and CDR2 from the germline V gene are SGDLS and YYNGEE. V was pared by 10 bases and J by 9 bases, with 14 bases between. For the CDR3, the DNA is TGTGCCTCCTCGAGGCCGGGTTCACCCCTCCACTTT. This encodes CASSRPGSPLHF.

V and J are TRBV6-5 and TRBJ1-1; D is perhaps TRBD1 (5 bases). Germline V lookup: CDR1 MNHEY, CDR2 SVGAGI. Trimming removed 6 bases from V and 3 bases from J, with 14 bases in between. This CDR3 is built from 14 residues. CDR3 residues: CASSRWGRDTEAFF. The CDR3 coding sequence is TGTGCCAGCAGCCGATGGGGGAGGGACACTGAAGCTTTCTTT.

In its sample, this clone was seen a few times. This chain links TRBV7-2 with TRBJ2-7; 7 positions match TRBD2. The V segment lost 0 bases and the J segment 4 bases; nucleotides outside the gene matches: 0. This CDR3 region has 13 residues. Germline CDR1 is SGHTA and CDR2 is FQGNSA. CDR3 residues: CASSLAGGYEQYF. In DNA form, the CDR3 reads TGTGCCAGCAGCTTAGCGGGGGGGTACGAGCAGTACTTC.

The CDR3: CASSYVGYEQYF. CDR3 in DNA: TGTGCCAGCAGTTACGTCGGCTACGAGCAGTACTTC. The chain has TRBV6-6 and TRBJ2-7, with D unresolved. The CDR3 consists of 12 residues. The germline V and J ends were trimmed by 2 bases and 3 bases, with 5 bases remaining between them. In germline, CDR1 is MNHNY, CDR2 SVGAGI (reference sequence).

This clone has just one count. The chain employs TRBV25-1 and TRBJ1-1, with D unclear. Germline CDR1 reads MGHDK; CDR2 reads SYGVNS. V lost 2 bases and J lost 10, with 11 bases in between. The length of the CDR3 is 12 residues. The CDR3: CASSEGTVRAFF. The DNA for the CDR3 is TGTGCCAGCAGTGAAGGTACGGTTCGAGCTTTCTTT.

The genes are TRBV27 and TRBJ2-3; D gene uncertain. V was trimmed by 6 bases and J by 2 bases, leaving 12 bases between them. CDR3 size: 14 residues. Germline V gene lookup returns CDR1 MNHEY and CDR2 SMNVEV (reference sequence). The CDR3 DNA reads as TGTGCCAGCAGCCACCGGAGTGCCACAGATACGCAGTATTTT. Translation: CASSHRSATDTQYF.

V usage is TRBV6-1 and J usage is TRBJ2-7, with TRBD2 matching 15 bases. CDR1 is MNHNS and CDR2 is SASEGT in the germline V gene. CDR3 length: 17 amino acids. The ends lost 4 bases at V and 9 bases at J; junction bases unmatched: 13. CDR3 residues: CASSGGPGLAGGPSQYF. DNA for the CDR3: TGTGCCAGCAGTGGGGGTCCCGGACTAGCGGGAGGGCCCTCGCAGTACTTC.

The chain uses TRBV28 and TRBJ2-5; 9 nucleotides align to TRBD2. J gave up 7 bases and V 4 bases, and 10 bases lay outside the gene matches. Germline lookup yields CDR1 MDHEN and CDR2 SYDVKM. The CDR3 has 15 amino acids. CDR3 in amino acids: CASSYSLAGDGTQYF. The CDR3 bases are TGTGCCAGCAGTTACTCCTTAGCGGGAGACGGGACCCAGTACTTC.

The rearrangement joins TRBV28 to TRBJ2-5; possibly TRBD2 for D (5 bases). Germline loops: CDR1 MDHEN, CDR2 SYDVKM. The CDR3 contains 17 residues. Between the trimmed V and J ends, which lost 3 bases and 5 bases, there was a span of 22 bases. CDR3 bases: TGTGCCAGCAGTTTCCCCCCCGGAGGAGTCCGAGGGGAGACCCAGTACTTC. It is translated as CASSFPPGGVRGETQYF. Full variable domain (rest looked up from reference TRBV28 and TRBJ2-5): DVKVTQSSRYLVKRTGEKVFLECVQDMDHENMFWYRQDPGLGLRLIYFSYDVKMKEKGDIPEGYSVSREKKERFSLILESASTNQTSMYLCASSFPPGGVRGETQYFGPGTRLLVL.

The genes are TRBV5-5 and TRBJ2-1; 8 nucleotides agree with TRBD1. The CDR3 extends over 14 amino acids. The V gene end was trimmed by 5 bases and the J gene end by 9 bases; junction bases not matched to a gene: 10. Germline V lookup: CDR1 SGHKS, CDR2 YYEKEE (reference sequence). The CDR3 DNA is TGTGCCAGCAGTTATCAGGACAGGGCTGGTGAGCAGTTCTTC. It specifies CASSYQDRAGEQFF.

V is TRBV5-4 and J is TRBJ2-2; D possibly corresponds to TRBD1 (6 bases). V was pared by 6 bases and J by 6 bases, with 21 bases between. This CDR3 is built from 16 residues. Germline V gene data show CDR1 as SGHNT and CDR2 as YYREEE (reference sequence). The DNA of the CDR3 is TGTGCCAGCACTGGGGGCCCACAGGGATTTGCCGGGGAGCTGTTTTTT. Amino acid sequence: CASTGGPQGFAGELFF.

The chain recombines TRBV29-1 with TRBJ2-5; the D gene is possibly TRBD1 (5 bases). The V gene lost 3 bases and the J gene lost 3 bases, with 8 bases spanning the gap. This CDR3 comprises 12 residues. From germline, CDR1 is SQVTM and CDR2 ANQGSEA. The CDR3 spells CSVDFREETQYF. The CDR3 bases are TGCAGCGTTGATTTCAGGGAAGAGACCCAGTACTTC.

This chain links TRBV24-1 with TRBJ1-1, with D perhaps TRBD1 (5 bases). CDR3 length: 15 residues. Germline V gene lookup returns CDR1 KGHDR and CDR2 SFDVKD. Trimming left V 5 bases short and J 0 bases short, with 12 bases between. The CDR3 protein is CATSAGSSLNTEAFF. The CDR3 DNA sequence: TGTGCCACCAGTGCAGGGTCGAGTTTGAACACTGAAGCTTTCTTT.

DNA for the CDR3: TGTGCCAGCAGCCACGGCTACGAGCAGTACTTC. Its translation is CASSHGYEQYF. This sequence joins TRBV3-1 (or the pseudogene TRBV3-2) and TRBJ2-7; no firm D call. Germline loops: CDR1 LGHDT, CDR2 YNNKEL (reference sequence). Trimming pared 3 bases from V and 3 bases from J, leaving 3 bases between. This CDR3 is 11 amino acids long.

This chain uses TRBV5-1 with TRBJ1-4; perhaps TRBD1 as D (6 bases). V lost 0 bases to trimming and J lost 8 bases, with 14 bases between them. CDR1 is SGHRS, CDR2 YFSETQ, per germline. The CDR3 consists of 15 residues. Here the CDR3 reads CASSLDGGREEKLFF. As DNA, the CDR3 is TGCGCCAGCAGCTTGGACGGGGGGCGTGAAGAAAAACTGTTTTTT.

The chain recombines TRBV24-1 with TRBJ1-2; TRBD1 might be the D (5 bases). There are 12 residues in the CDR3. Germline V gene lookup returns CDR1 KGHDR and CDR2 SFDVKD. V was pared by 5 bases and J by 4 bases, with 7 bases between. The CDR3: CATSGDSYGYTF. In DNA, the CDR3 is TGTGCCACCAGTGGAGACAGCTATGGCTACACCTTC.

The chain is built from TRBV2 and TRBJ2-1; D remains ambiguous. The CDR3 loop spans 11 amino acids. V was pared by 2 bases and J by 10 bases, with 6 bases between. Per the germline V gene, CDR1 is SNHLY and CDR2 is FYNNEI. CDR3 coding DNA: TGTGCCAGCAGTGAACGAGCAGAGCAGTTCTTC. Translation: CASSERAEQFF. Drawing the rest from reference TRBV2 and TRBJ2-1, the complete variable domain is EPEVTQTPSHQVTQMGQEVILRCVPISNHLYFYWYRQILGQKVEFLVSFYNNEISEKSEIFDDQFSVERPDGSNFTLKIRSTKLEDSAMYFCASSERAEQFFGPGTRLTVL.

This chain links TRBV21-1 with TRBJ1-5; TRBD1, the table's D call, was not compared with the DNA. TRBV21-1 constitutes a pseudogene. CDR3 length equals 19 residues. CDR3: CASSLKGTGTGYSNQPQHF. The CDR3 bases are TGTGCCAGCAGCCTGAAAGGAACCGGGACAGGGTATAGCAATCAGCCCCAGCATTTT.

The chain joins TRBV27 to TRBJ2-7, with 7 bases lining up with TRBD1. The CDR3 extends over 14 amino acids. Germline V CDR1 and CDR2: MNHEY, SMNVEV (reference sequence). Trimming removed 2 bases from V and 2 bases from J; junction bases left unmatched: 3. The CDR3 nucleotides read TGTGCCAGCAGTTTACGCACAGGGGCCTACGAGCAGTACTTC. Translating gives CASSLRTGAYEQYF.

This chain connects TRBV14 to TRBJ2-5; no firm D call. V was shortened by 4 bases and J by 12 bases, with 12 bases between the two germline ends. The CDR3 length is 11 residues. Germline-derived CDR1 and CDR2 are SGHDN and FVKESK. CDR3 bases: TGTGCCAGCAGCCGAGGCCGAGTAAAGTACTTC. Its protein product is CASSRGRVKYF.

The V and J genes are TRBV6-5 and TRBJ2-5; D not certain. CDR3 length equals 14 residues. Germline V gives CDR1 MNHEY, CDR2 SVGAGI. V lost 8 bases and J lost 5, with 18 bases in between. CDR3 in DNA: TGTGCCAGCCGCTATCGTTCCACCGGGGAGACCCAGTACTTC. It is translated as CASRYRSTGETQYF.